The rows below give T cell receptor beta chains drawn from one sample of a study of control samples from healthy donors and cancer patients. Here immunoSEQ multiplex PCR was the method, and the copy in TCRdb shows in-frame clones only, minus some. The table shows more than 75,000 clones, with over 60% occurring only once. Sequenced input: blood. The origin of the receptors is a woman aged 25 to 39 in good health. The CDR3 runs from the conserved cysteine through the conserved F or W. D genes are given only for firm matches. Clone size, where shown, is once, few, many, or a class for clones that have expanded.

>.|TRBV24-1|TRBD1|TRBJ2-7
CATSEFTGGEQYF
TGTGCCACCAGTGAATTCACAGGGGGCGAGCAGTACTTC
>few|TRBV19|.|TRBJ2-1
CASSIGGGTEQFF
TGTGCCAGTAGTATAGGTGGGGGAACTGAGCAGTTCTTC
>once|TRBV19|TRBD1|TRBJ1-1
CASSIEVRTRGPEAFF
TGTGCCAGTAGTATCGAGGTCAGAACCAGGGGGCCTGAAGCTTTCTTT
>.|TRBV30|.|TRBJ2-1
CAWSREPAVEQFF
TGTGCCTGGAGTAGGGAACCGGCCGTTGAGCAGTTCTTC
>once|TRBV5-4|TRBD2|TRBJ2-3
CASPRGTSRVTDTQYF
TGTGCCTCCCCAAGGGGGACTAGCAGAGTCACAGATACGCAGTATTTT
>.|TRBV11-2|.|TRBJ2-7
CASSLTPRYEQYF
TGTGCCAGCAGCTTAACTCCGAGATACGAGCAGTACTTC
>.|TRBV19|TRBD1|TRBJ2-2
CASTPTGVSTGELFF
TGTGCCAGTACCCCCACAGGGGTTTCCACCGGGGAGCTGTTTTTT
>.|TRBV9|.|TRBJ2-7
CASSPGYSYEQYF
TGTGCCAGCAGCCCCGGTTACAGCTACGAGCAGTACTTC
>.|TRBV18|TRBD2|TRBJ2-3
CASSTGTRGASTDTQYF
TGTGCCAGCTCGACCGGGACTAGGGGGGCTAGCACAGATACGCAGTATTTT
>once|TRBV24-1|TRBD2|TRBJ2-1
CATSDRGLAGGNEQFF
TGTGCCACCAGTGACCGAGGACTAGCGGGGGGTAATGAGCAGTTCTTC
>once|TRBV29-1|.|TRBJ2-2
CSVEDPWGTGELFF
TGCAGCGTTGAAGATCCGTGGGGAACCGGGGAGCTGTTTTTT
>.|TRBV7-8|TRBD2|TRBJ2-1
CASSPRRASGYNEQFF
TGTGCCAGCAGCCCCCGGAGGGCTAGCGGGTATAATGAGCAGTTCTTC
>.|TRBV4-1|.|TRBJ2-1
CASSQVEGRYNEQFF
TGCGCCAGCAGCCAAGTCGAGGGGCGCTACAATGAGCAGTTCTTC
>.|TRBV25-1|.|TRBJ1-3
CASSEALARDPSGNTIYF
TGTGCCAGCAGTGAGGCCCTCGCTCGCGACCCCTCTGGAAACACCATATATTTT
>.|TRBV5-4|.|TRBJ2-1
CASSPTRSSYNEQFF
TGTGCCAGCAGCCCGACTAGGAGCTCCTACAATGAGCAGTTCTTC
>.|TRBV5-7|.|TRBJ2-5
CASNNSKETQYF
TGTGCCAGCAACAACAGTAAAGAGACCCAGTACTTC
>.|TRBV18|TRBD1|TRBJ2-3
CASSPRTGSKDTQYF
TGTGCCAGCTCACCGCGGACAGGGTCCAAGGATACGCAGTATTTT
>.|TRBV2|.|TRBJ1-2
CAIAREGGYTF
TGTGCCATAGCCAGGGAGGGCGGCTACACCTTC
>.|TRBV7-2|TRBD2|TRBJ2-1
CASSLVRGGQNEQFF
TGTGCCAGCAGCTTAGTGCGGGGGGGCCAGAATGAGCAGTTCTTC
>.|TRBV9|.|TRBJ2-1
CASSEGGALDEQFF
TGTGCCAGCAGCGAGGGTGGGGCCTTGGATGAGCAGTTCTTC
>once|TRBV5-4|TRBD2|TRBJ2-1
CASSLAPAAGGEEQFF
TGTGCCAGCAGCTTGGCCCCCGCAGCGGGGGGGGAGGAGCAGTTCTTC
>.|TRBV6-1|.|TRBJ1-2
CASSEWGSNYGYTF
TGTGCCAGCAGTGAATGGGGCAGTAACTATGGCTACACCTTC
>.|TRBV5-6|.|TRBJ2-3
CASSWIVVGTDTQYF
TGTGCCAGCAGCTGGATAGTCGTTGGCACAGATACGCAGTATTTT
>.|TRBV4-1|TRBD1|TRBJ1-1
CAAKTGGGTEAFF
TGCGCCGCCAAGACAGGGGGGGGAACTGAAGCTTTCTTT
>once|TRBV19|.|TRBJ2-2
CASGLTYTGELFF
TGTGCCAGTGGACTGACATACACCGGGGAGCTGTTTTTT
>.|TRBV29-1|TRBD1|TRBJ1-2
CSVEQGTGKATYGYTF
TGCAGCGTTGAACAAGGGACAGGGAAAGCGACCTATGGCTACACCTTC
>.|TRBV6-2/TRBV6-3|.|TRBJ2-7
CASSPRGLYEQYF
TGTGCCAGCAGCCCCCGGGGGTTATACGAGCAGTACTTC
>.|TRBV3-1/TRBV3-2|TRBD2|TRBJ2-5
CASSRNLRGAGETQYF
TGTGCCAGCAGCCGGAACCTGCGGGGGGCCGGTGAGACCCAGTACTTC
>.|TRBV19|.|TRBJ1-4
CAGKKSGLANEKLFF
TGTGCCGGGAAAAAATCAGGGCTGGCTAATGAAAAACTGTTTTTT
>few|TRBV6-2/TRBV6-3|TRBD1|TRBJ1-1
CASSYRDRVTEAFF
TGTGCCAGCAGTTACAGGGACAGGGTGACTGAAGCTTTCTTT
>.|TRBV27|.|TRBJ2-1
CASSEKLNEQFF
TGTGCCAGCAGTGAAAAGCTCAATGAGCAGTTCTTC
>.|TRBV12-3/TRBV12-4|.|TRBJ1-1
CASSLKVNTEAFF
TGTGCCAGCAGTTTGAAAGTGAACACTGAAGCTTTCTTT
>.|TRBV18|.|TRBJ1-3
CASSPLEVAGNTIYF
TGTGCCAGCTCACCCTTGGAAGTAGCGGGAAACACCATATATTTT
>.|TRBV12-5|.|TRBJ2-7
CASGSLQSSYEQYF
TGTGCTAGTGGTTCCCTTCAAAGCTCCTACGAGCAGTACTTC
>.|TRBV9|.|TRBJ2-7
CASSPGGAKTYEQYF
TGTGCCAGCAGCCCAGGGGGGGCGAAAACCTACGAGCAGTACTTC
>.|TRBV6-1|TRBD1|TRBJ1-2
CASSERRQGTYGYTF
TGTGCCAGCAGTGAGCGTAGACAGGGGACCTATGGCTACACCTTC
>.|TRBV15|.|TRBJ1-2
CATSRDRGVNGYTF
TGTGCCACCAGCAGAGATAGGGGGGTAAATGGCTACACCTTC
>.|TRBV7-6|.|TRBJ1-2
CASSPGENYGYTF
TGTGCCAGCAGCCCAGGGGAAAACTATGGCTACACCTTC
>.|TRBV2|TRBD1|TRBJ2-2
CASRVTGVRGELFF
TGTGCCAGCAGGGTTACAGGGGTCAGGGGGGAGCTGTTTTTT
>.|TRBV5-4|.|TRBJ1-2
CASSLGGIYGYTF
TGTGCCAGCAGCTTGGGGGGGATCTATGGCTACACCTTC
>.|TRBV10-3|.|TRBJ2-7
CAIGSAGEVGEQYF
TGTGCCATCGGATCGGCAGGGGAGGTTGGTGAGCAGTACTTC
>.|TRBV30|TRBD1|TRBJ2-3
CAWGTGQGITDTQYF
TGTGCCTGGGGGACGGGACAGGGGATCACAGATACGCAGTATTTT
>.|TRBV29-1|TRBD1|TRBJ1-2
CSVFGRGRDGYTF
TGCAGCGTTTTTGGCAGGGGGCGCGATGGCTACACCTTC
>.|TRBV15|.|TRBJ1-3
CATGPGESSGNTIYF
TGTGCCACCGGACCTGGGGAGAGCTCTGGAAACACCATATATTTT
>once|TRBV2|TRBD2|TRBJ2-1
CASSEKAGSWNEQFF
TGTGCCAGCAGTGAAAAAGCGGGGTCCTGGAATGAGCAGTTCTTC
>.|TRBV5-1|TRBD2|TRBJ2-1
CASRQPGGNEQFF
TGCGCCAGCAGACAACCCGGGGGGAATGAGCAGTTCTTC
>.|TRBV2|TRBD1|TRBJ1-4
CASTGDRVNEKLFF
TGTGCCAGCACCGGCGACAGGGTGAATGAAAAACTGTTTTTT
>.|TRBV3-1/TRBV3-2|.|TRBJ2-3
CASSHGGAPDTDTQYF
TGTGCCAGCAGCCATGGCGGGGCGCCTGACACAGATACGCAGTATTTT